Listed below are T cell receptor beta chains from one sample, sequenced in a study of blood T cell repertoires in COVID-19. Libraries were prepared by immunoSEQ multiplex PCR; TCRdb keeps only in-frame clonotypes and omits some of them. The sample includes roughly 300,000 clones, about 93% of them seen just once. The specimen sequenced was peripheral blood. These receptors originate from a woman in her thirties with COVID-19, enrolled during active disease. Both conserved end residues are part of each CDR3.

J gene: TRBJ1-2
V gene: TRBV15
CDR3 protein: CATSRDNGGYTF

J gene: TRBJ2-7
V gene: TRBV5-1
CDR3 protein: CASMGLDRDEQYF

J gene: TRBJ2-3
V gene: TRBV25-1
CDR3 protein: CASSEGGSPDTQYF

J gene: TRBJ2-7
V gene: TRBV19
CDR3 protein: CASSMQGAGEQYF

J gene: TRBJ1-4
V gene: TRBV28
CDR3 protein: CASRTGGDEKLFF

J gene: TRBJ2-1
V gene: TRBV16
CDR3 protein: CASSGISGRKSYNEQFF

J gene: TRBJ2-1
V gene: TRBV5-5
CDR3 protein: CASDTGGDEQFF

J gene: TRBJ1-4
V gene: TRBV19
CDR3 protein: CASSISGQGTEKLFF

J gene: TRBJ2-1
V gene: TRBV11-2
CDR3 protein: CAASGTSGSSSYNEQFF

J gene: TRBJ2-7
V gene: TRBV7-9
CDR3 protein: CASSLGAPGGEQYF

J gene: TRBJ1-1
V gene: TRBV28
CDR3 protein: CASSSDSLTEAFF

J gene: TRBJ2-5
V gene: TRBV2
CDR3 protein: CASSANRDQETQYF

J gene: TRBJ2-7
V gene: TRBV4-1
CDR3 protein: CASSQPRAGGPYEQYF

J gene: TRBJ2-1
V gene: TRBV7-2
CDR3 protein: CASSLVLATYNEQFF

J gene: TRBJ2-7
V gene: TRBV6-6
CDR3 protein: CASSYPKQGAFEQYF

J gene: TRBJ1-2
V gene: TRBV5-1
CDR3 protein: CASSLYRGDYGYTF

J gene: TRBJ2-5
V gene: TRBV27
CDR3 protein: CASSGEGGETQYF

J gene: TRBJ2-3
V gene: TRBV15
CDR3 protein: CATSSPLGAGTDTQYF

J gene: TRBJ1-2
V gene: TRBV28
CDR3 protein: CASSSPGQASLYGYTF

J gene: TRBJ1-2
V gene: TRBV5-1
CDR3 protein: CASSTTGLGYTF

J gene: TRBJ2-5
V gene: TRBV5-1
CDR3 protein: CASSFNGRAGGETQYF

J gene: TRBJ1-5
V gene: TRBV6-1
CDR3 protein: CASSVGAAYLGSNQPQHF

J gene: TRBJ2-5
V gene: TRBV5-4
CDR3 protein: CASSAGTSGRRETQYF

J gene: TRBJ1-5
V gene: TRBV19
CDR3 protein: CASSISRQPSNQPQHF

J gene: TRBJ1-4
V gene: TRBV5-1
CDR3 protein: CASSLNRPNEKLFF

J gene: TRBJ1-2
V gene: TRBV3-1/TRBV3-2
CDR3 protein: CASSQDLRRATHGYTF

J gene: TRBJ2-7
V gene: TRBV7-2
CDR3 protein: CASSHRTLNYEQYF

J gene: TRBJ2-1
V gene: TRBV7-2
CDR3 protein: CASSPAGGLGLNEQFF

J gene: TRBJ2-7
V gene: TRBV9
CDR3 protein: CASSVAAGGSEEQYF

J gene: TRBJ1-4
V gene: TRBV27
CDR3 protein: CASSLRSLQRGEKLFF

J gene: TRBJ1-4
V gene: TRBV9
CDR3 protein: CASSPGQGYEKLFF

J gene: TRBJ2-7
V gene: TRBV11-1
CDR3 protein: CASSLIGDEQYF

J gene: TRBJ1-2
V gene: TRBV11-2
CDR3 protein: CASSLARTVYGYTF